The TCR beta chain described here comes from a study of shared clonotypes between healthy human individuals. Overall study results and limits: Unshared clonotypes carried lower generation probabilities than those common to all four donors.

On this clone: Its target is unknown.

Trimming took off 6 bases at V and 2 bases at J, with 16 bases between the two ends. The CDR3 length is 15 residues. Germline CDR1 and CDR2: SGHVS and FNYEAQ. The material for each subset, its genomic DNA, was split evenly across several immunoSEQ plates. Here immunoSEQ multiplex PCR was the method, and the copy in TCRdb shows in-frame clones only, minus some. The sample includes roughly 850,000 clones, about 96% of them seen just once. Positively selected for CCR7, the CD45RO-negative cells used as naive CD8 cells excluded terminally differentiated effector memory CD45RA+ cells. Specimen: naive CD8+ T cells sorted from blood. The TCR comes from a man aged 25-45 years in good health. The chain couples TRBV7-6 to TRBJ1-1, with a possible D match to TRBD1 (6 bases). CDR3 sequence (DNA): TGTGCCAGCAGTCAAGACTCAGGGGTAAACACTGAAGCTTTCTTT. Translation gives CASSQDSGVNTEAFF.